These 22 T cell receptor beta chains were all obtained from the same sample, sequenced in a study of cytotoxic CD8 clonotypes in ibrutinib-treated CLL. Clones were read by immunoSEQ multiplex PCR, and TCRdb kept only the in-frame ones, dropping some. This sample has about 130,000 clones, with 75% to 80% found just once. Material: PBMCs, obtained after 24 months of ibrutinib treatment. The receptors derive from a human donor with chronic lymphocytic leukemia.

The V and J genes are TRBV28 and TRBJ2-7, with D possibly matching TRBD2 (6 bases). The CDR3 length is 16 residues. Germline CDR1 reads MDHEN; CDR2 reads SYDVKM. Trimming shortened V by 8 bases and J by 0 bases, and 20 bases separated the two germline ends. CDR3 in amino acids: CASSPPGTASSYEQYF. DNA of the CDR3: TGTGCCAGCTCCCCTCCAGGGACTGCGAGCTCCTACGAGCAGTACTTC.

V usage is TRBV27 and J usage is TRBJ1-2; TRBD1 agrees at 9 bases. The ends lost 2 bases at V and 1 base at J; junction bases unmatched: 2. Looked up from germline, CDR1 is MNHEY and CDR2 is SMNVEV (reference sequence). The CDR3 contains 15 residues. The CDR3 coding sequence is TGTGCCAGCAGTTTAGAGGGACAGGGTAACTATGGCTACACCTTC. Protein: CASSLEGQGNYGYTF.

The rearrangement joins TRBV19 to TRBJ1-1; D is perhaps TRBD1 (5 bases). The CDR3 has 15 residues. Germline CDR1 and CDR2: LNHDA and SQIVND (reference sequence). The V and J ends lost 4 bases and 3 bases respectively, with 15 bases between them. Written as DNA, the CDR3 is TGTGCCAGTAGTAGGGGGAGGACGTGGGACACTGAAGCTTTCTTT. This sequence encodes CASSRGRTWDTEAFF.

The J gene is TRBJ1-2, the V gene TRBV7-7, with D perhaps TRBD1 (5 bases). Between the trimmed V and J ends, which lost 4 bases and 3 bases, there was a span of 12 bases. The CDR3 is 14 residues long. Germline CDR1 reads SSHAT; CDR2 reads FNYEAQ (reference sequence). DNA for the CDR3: TGTGCCAGCAGCTGGGCAGGGCGGGACTATGGCTACACCTTC. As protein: CASSWAGRDYGYTF.

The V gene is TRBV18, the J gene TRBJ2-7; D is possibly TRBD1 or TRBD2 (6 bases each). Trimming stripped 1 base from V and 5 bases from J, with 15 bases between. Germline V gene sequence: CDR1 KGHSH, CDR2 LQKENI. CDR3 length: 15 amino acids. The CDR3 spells CASSPRGAGTDEQYF. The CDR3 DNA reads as TGTGCCAGCTCACCACGGGGGGCAGGGACGGACGAGCAGTACTTC.

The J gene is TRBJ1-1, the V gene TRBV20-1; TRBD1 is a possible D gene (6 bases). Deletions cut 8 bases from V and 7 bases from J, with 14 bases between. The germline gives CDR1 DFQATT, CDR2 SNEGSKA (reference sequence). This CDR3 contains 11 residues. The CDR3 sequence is CSPVGGHEAFF. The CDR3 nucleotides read TGCAGTCCGGTGGGGGGCCATGAAGCTTTCTTT.

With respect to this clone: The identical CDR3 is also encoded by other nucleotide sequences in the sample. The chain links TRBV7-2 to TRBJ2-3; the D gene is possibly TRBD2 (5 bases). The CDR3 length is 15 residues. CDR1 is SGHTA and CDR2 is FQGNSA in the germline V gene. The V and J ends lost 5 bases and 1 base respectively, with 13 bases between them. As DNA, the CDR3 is TGTGCCAGCAGCCCCGGGCTCGGGGGCACAGATACGCAGTATTTT. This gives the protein CASSPGLGGTDTQYF.

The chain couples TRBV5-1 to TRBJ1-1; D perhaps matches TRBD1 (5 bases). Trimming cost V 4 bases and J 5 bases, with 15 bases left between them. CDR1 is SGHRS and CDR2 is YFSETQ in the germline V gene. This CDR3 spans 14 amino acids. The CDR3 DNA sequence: TGCGCCAGCAGCCCCTTGGGGCGGGGGACTGAAGCTTTCTTT. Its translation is CASSPLGRGTEAFF.

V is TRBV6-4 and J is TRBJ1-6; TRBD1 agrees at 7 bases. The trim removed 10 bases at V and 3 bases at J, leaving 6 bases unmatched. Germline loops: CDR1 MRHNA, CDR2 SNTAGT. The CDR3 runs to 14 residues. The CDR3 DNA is TGTGCCACCCCCGACAGGGTCTATAATTCACCCCTCCACTTT. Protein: CATPDRVYNSPLHF.

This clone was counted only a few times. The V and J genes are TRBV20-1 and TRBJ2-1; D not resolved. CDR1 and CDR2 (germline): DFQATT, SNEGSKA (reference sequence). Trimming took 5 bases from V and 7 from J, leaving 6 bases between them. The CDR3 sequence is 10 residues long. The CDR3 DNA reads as TGCAGTGCTTTTGGGAATGAGCAGTTCTTC. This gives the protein CSAFGNEQFF.

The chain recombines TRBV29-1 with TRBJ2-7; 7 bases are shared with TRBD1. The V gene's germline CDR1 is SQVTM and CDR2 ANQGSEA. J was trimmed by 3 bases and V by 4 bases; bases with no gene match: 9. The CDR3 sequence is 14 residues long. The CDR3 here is CSVGVQGTHYEQYF. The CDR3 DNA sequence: TGCAGCGTTGGGGTACAGGGGACCCACTACGAGCAGTACTTC.

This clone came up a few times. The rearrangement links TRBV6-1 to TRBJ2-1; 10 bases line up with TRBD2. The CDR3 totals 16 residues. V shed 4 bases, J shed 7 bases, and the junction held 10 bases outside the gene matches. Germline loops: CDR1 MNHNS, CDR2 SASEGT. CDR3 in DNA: TGTGCCAGCAGTGGGTTTAGCGGGGGGACCTGGAATGAGCAGTTCTTC. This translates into CASSGFSGGTWNEQFF.

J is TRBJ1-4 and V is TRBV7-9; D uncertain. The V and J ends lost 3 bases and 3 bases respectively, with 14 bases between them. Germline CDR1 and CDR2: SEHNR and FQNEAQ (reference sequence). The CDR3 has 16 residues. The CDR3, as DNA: TGTGCCAGCAGCTTGGGGTTGGGGAGGTCTAATGAAAAACTGTTTTTT. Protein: CASSLGLGRSNEKLFF.

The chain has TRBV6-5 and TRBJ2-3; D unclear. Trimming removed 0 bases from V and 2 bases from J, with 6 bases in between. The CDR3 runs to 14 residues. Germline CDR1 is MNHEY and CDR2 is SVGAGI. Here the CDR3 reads CASSYSRTTDTQYF. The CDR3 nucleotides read TGTGCCAGCAGTTACTCGCGAACCACAGATACGCAGTATTTT.

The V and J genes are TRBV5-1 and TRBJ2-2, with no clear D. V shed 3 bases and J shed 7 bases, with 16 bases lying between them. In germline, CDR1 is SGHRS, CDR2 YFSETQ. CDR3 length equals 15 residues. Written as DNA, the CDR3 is TGCGCCAGCAGCTGGTCGGCGGCCGGCGGCGGGGAGCTGTTTTTT. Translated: CASSWSAAGGGELFF.

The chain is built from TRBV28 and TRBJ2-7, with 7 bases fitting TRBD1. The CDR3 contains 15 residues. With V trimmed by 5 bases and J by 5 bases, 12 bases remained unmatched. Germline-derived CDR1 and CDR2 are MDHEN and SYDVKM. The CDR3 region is CASSPSDRVGNEQYF. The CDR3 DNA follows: TGTGCCAGCAGTCCCTCCGACAGGGTAGGGAACGAGCAGTACTTC.

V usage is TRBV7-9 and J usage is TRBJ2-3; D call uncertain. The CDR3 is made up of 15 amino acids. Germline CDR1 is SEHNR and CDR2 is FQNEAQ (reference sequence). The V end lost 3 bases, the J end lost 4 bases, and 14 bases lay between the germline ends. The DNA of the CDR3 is TGTGCCAGCAGCTTCTTTTCCGGCAGCCCAGATACGCAGTATTTT. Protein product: CASSFFSGSPDTQYF.

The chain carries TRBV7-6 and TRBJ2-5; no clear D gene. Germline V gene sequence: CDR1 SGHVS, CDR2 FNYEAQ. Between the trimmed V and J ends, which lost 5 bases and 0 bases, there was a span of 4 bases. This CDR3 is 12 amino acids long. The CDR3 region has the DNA TGTGCCAGCAGCCCCCACCAAGAGACCCAGTACTTC. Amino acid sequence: CASSPHQETQYF.

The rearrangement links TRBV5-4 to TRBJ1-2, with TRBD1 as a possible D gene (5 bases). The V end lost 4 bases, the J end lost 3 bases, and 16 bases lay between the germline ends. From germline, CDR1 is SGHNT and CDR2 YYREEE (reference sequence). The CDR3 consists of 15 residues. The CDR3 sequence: CASSPPLGEDYGYTF. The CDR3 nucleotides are TGTGCCAGCAGCCCCCCCCTGGGGGAGGACTATGGCTACACCTTC.

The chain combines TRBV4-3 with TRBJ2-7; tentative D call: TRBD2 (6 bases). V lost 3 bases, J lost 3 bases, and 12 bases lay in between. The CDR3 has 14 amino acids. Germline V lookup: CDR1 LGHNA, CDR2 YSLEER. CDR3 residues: CASSQGPTSYEQYF. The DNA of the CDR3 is TGCGCCAGCAGCCAGGGCCCGACTAGCTACGAGCAGTACTTC.

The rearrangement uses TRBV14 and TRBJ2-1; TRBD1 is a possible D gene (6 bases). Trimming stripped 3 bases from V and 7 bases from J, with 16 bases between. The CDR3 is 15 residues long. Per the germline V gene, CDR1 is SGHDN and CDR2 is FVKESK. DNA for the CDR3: TGTGCCAGCAGCCACTGGACAGCCTTATCTAATGAGCAGTTCTTC. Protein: CASSHWTALSNEQFF.

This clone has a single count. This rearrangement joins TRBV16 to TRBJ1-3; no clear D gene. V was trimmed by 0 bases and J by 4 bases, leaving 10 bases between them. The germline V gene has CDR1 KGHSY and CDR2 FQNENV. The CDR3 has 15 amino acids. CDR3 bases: TGTGCCAGCAGCCAATCGCCAGCGGGGGGAAACACCATATATTTT. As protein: CASSQSPAGGNTIYF.